Each of the 12 T cell receptor beta chains below was sequenced from the same sample in a study of CD8 T cell repertoires and HIV-1 epitope variants. Only in-frame clones appear in the TCRdb table, and some are missing; sequencing was by immunoSEQ multiplex PCR. Of under 6,000 clones in the sample, roughly 67% are singletons; the top ten hold 35% to 50%. For these receptors, no antigen is known. Material for sequencing was cultured CD8+ T cells derived from PBMCs. These receptors were collected from a male donor with HIV.

The chain employs TRBV5-6 and TRBJ2-7, with 10 nucleotides matching TRBD2. Trimming took 4 bases from V and 5 from J; bases not matched to a gene: 9. The CDR3 loop spans 15 amino acids. Per germline, CDR1 SGHDT and CDR2 YYEEEE. CDR3 nucleotide sequence: TGTGCCAGCAGCCAAGCGGGAGGGCCTTCTAACGAGCAGTACTTC. Protein product: CASSQAGGPSNEQYF.

The chain couples TRBV27 to TRBJ1-1, with D perhaps TRBD1 (6 bases). The germline gives CDR1 MNHEY, CDR2 SMNVEV (reference sequence). CDR3 size: 11 residues. The V and J ends lost 8 bases and 5 bases respectively, with 9 bases between them. CDR3 region: CASSQGTEAFF. The DNA for the CDR3 is TGTGCCAGCTCCCAGGGGACTGAAGCTTTCTTT.

J is TRBJ2-7 and V is TRBV27; D uncertain. Trimming cost V 8 bases and J 3 bases, with 20 bases left between them. This CDR3 comprises 15 residues. CDR1 MNHEY and CDR2 SMNVEV come from the germline V gene (reference sequence). CDR3 in amino acids: CASLEGPGPLYEQYF. CDR3 in DNA: TGTGCCAGCCTCGAAGGACCAGGACCACTCTACGAGCAGTACTTC.

On this clone: The junction differs from germline at one of its ends, possibly a read error. The rearrangement links TRBV2 to TRBJ2-3, with 10 bases identical to TRBD1. CDR3 length: 16 residues. Germline V gene data show CDR1 as SNHLY and CDR2 as FYNNEI. CDR3 sequence: CASSPLTGGEADAQYF. DNA of the CDR3: TGTGCCAGCAGTCCCTTGACAGGGGGCGAAGCAGATGCGCAGTATTTT.

V and J are TRBV18 and TRBJ1-2; 8 positions agree with TRBD1. Germline CDR1 reads KGHSH; CDR2 reads LQKENI. CDR3 length: 13 residues. V gave up 2 bases and J gave up 6 bases; unmatched junction bases: 2. CDR3 amino acids: CASSPRGQDGYTF. The CDR3 DNA reads as TGTGCCAGCTCACCAAGGGGACAGGATGGCTACACCTTC.

This chain uses TRBV21-1 with TRBJ1-2; TRBD1 is taken as the D call from the table, unchecked against the DNA. TRBV21-1 is a pseudogene. The CDR3 runs 16 residues. CDR3 residues: CASSKVSVSGNYGYTF. CDR3 nucleotide sequence: TGTGCCAGCAGCAAAGTTTCGGTTTCAGGAAACTATGGCTACACCTTC.

The chain combines TRBV6-1 with TRBJ2-7; tentatively, D is TRBD2 (5 bases). V gave up 0 bases and J gave up 1 base, with 7 bases separating them. CDR3 size: 14 residues. Germline CDR1 reads MNHNS; CDR2 reads SASEGT. CDR3 in amino acids: CASSEARVSYEQYF. CDR3 DNA: TGTGCCAGCAGTGAAGCGAGGGTATCCTACGAGCAGTACTTC.

The chain has TRBV7-2 and TRBJ2-1; 11 bases align to TRBD2. Germline CDR1 SGHTA, CDR2 FQGNSA. There are 16 residues in the CDR3. Unmatched junction bases numbered 11, after V lost 5 bases and J lost 8 bases. The CDR3 DNA is TGTGCCAGCAGCGGGCTAGCGGGGGGTAAGGGAGATGAGCAGTTCTTC. It is translated as CASSGLAGGKGDEQFF.

This clone was counted between two and nine times. V is TRBV7-9 and J is TRBJ1-6, with a tentative D call TRBD1 (5 bases). The V gene's germline CDR1 is SEHNR and CDR2 FQNEAQ (reference sequence). The CDR3 length is 14 residues. V lost 5 bases and J lost 6, with 11 bases in between. The CDR3 region is CASSPRQGNSPLHF. The DNA for the CDR3 is TGTGCCAGCAGCCCCCGGCAGGGTAATTCACCCCTCCACTTT.

V usage is TRBV11-3 and J usage is TRBJ2-3; D may be TRBD1 (6 bases). The V gene's germline CDR1 is SGHNT and CDR2 YENEEA. The CDR3 covers 15 residues. With 2 bases removed from V and 1 base from J, the gap between germline ends came to 10 bases. The CDR3 DNA is TGTGCCAGCAGCTTAAGTTCAGGGGGCACAGATACGCAGTATTTT. As protein: CASSLSSGGTDTQYF.

The chain has TRBV7-3 and TRBJ2-1; no definite D call. Germline V gene lookup returns CDR1 SGHTA and CDR2 FQGTGA. The CDR3 has 14 residues. Trimming pared 3 bases from V and 1 base from J, leaving 7 bases between. This CDR3 is CASSFGPSYNEQFF. CDR3 DNA: TGTGCCAGCAGCTTCGGGCCGTCCTACAATGAGCAGTTCTTC.

This clone was recorded a few times. The rearrangement links TRBV4-3 to TRBJ2-5; a weak D match, TRBD2 (5 bases). This CDR3 has 14 amino acids. V shed 4 bases and J shed 5 bases, with 14 bases lying between them. In germline, CDR1 is LGHNA, CDR2 YSLEER. The CDR3 DNA sequence: TGCGCCAGCAGCCTGGATCCGAGGGCGGAGACCCAGTACTTC. It codes for CASSLDPRAETQYF.